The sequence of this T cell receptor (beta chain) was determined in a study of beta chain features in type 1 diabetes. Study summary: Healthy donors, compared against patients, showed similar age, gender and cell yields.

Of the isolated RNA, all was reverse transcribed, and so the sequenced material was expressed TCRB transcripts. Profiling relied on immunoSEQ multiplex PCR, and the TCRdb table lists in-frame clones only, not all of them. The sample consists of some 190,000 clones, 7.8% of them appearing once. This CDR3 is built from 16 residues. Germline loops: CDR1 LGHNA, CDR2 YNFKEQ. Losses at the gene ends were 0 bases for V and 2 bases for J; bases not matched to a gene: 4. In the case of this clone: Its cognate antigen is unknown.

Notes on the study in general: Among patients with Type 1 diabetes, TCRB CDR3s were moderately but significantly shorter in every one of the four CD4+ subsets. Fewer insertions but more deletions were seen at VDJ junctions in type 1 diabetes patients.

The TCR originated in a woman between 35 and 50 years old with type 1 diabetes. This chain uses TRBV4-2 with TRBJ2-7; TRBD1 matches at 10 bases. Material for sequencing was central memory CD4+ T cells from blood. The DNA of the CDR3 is TGTGCCAGCAGCCAAGAAGGGACAGGGGCGGCCTACGAGCAGTACTTC. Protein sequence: CASSQEGTGAAYEQYF.